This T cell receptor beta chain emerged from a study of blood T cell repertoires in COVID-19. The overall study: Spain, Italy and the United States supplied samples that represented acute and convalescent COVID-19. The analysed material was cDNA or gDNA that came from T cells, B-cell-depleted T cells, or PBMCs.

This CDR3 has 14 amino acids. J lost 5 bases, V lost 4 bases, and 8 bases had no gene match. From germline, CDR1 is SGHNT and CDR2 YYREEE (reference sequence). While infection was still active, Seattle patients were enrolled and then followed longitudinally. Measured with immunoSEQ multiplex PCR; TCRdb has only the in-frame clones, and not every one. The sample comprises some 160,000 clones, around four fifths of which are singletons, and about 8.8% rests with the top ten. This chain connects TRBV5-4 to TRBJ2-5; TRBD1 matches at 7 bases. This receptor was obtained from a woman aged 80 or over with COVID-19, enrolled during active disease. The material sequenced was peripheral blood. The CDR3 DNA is TGTGCCAGCAGCGGTGGGGACAGTCGGGAGACCCAGTACTTC. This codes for CASSGGDSRETQYF. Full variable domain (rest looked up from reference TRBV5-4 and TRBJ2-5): ETGVTQSPTHLIKTRGQQVTLRCSSQSGHNTVSWYQQALGQGPQFIFQYYREEENGRGNFPPRFSGLQFPNYSSELNVNALELDDSALYLCASSGGDSRETQYFGPGTRLLVL.